A selection of T cell receptor beta chains follows, all from one sample in a study of T cells expressing NK-cell markers. Following a re-call of the 5' RACE reads, TCRdb has one entry per CDR3 protein and lacks DNA. The table gives approximately 170,000 distinct CDR3 sequences; the top ten clones make up 20% to 25% of it. The sequenced sample was blood T cells: a sorted CD56 or NKG2C T cell subset, CD4+ or CD8+ T cells, or bulk PBMC T cells (not recorded which). The source of these receptors is a man aged 18 to 70 in good health. Both conserved end residues are part of each CDR3.

CDR3 protein: CASSPGLEVGGYTF; J gene: TRBJ1-2; V gene: TRBV12-3/TRBV12-4
CDR3 protein: CASSYSATNTQYF; J gene: TRBJ2-3; V gene: TRBV6-2/TRBV6-3
CDR3 protein: CASSIWGEYGYTF; J gene: TRBJ1-2; V gene: TRBV5-4
CDR3 protein: CASSYVGYEQYF; J gene: TRBJ2-7; V gene: TRBV6-2/TRBV6-3
CDR3 protein: CSASPPSGGTDTQYF; J gene: TRBJ2-3; V gene: TRBV20-1
CDR3 protein: CSATRLAGGPYSTDTQYF; J gene: TRBJ2-3; V gene: TRBV20-1
CDR3 protein: CASSDPGGQETQYF; J gene: TRBJ2-5; V gene: TRBV12-3/TRBV12-4
CDR3 protein: CAISSGINTYEQYF; J gene: TRBJ2-7; V gene: TRBV10-3
CDR3 protein: CASSPGTSEQFF; J gene: TRBJ2-1; V gene: TRBV12-3/TRBV12-4
CDR3 protein: CASSLLPDYQETQYF; J gene: TRBJ2-5; V gene: TRBV3-1
CDR3 protein: CASSHLTERERAVETQYF; J gene: TRBJ2-5; V gene: TRBV4-2
CDR3 protein: CASSYYLAGGRDNEQFF; J gene: TRBJ2-1; V gene: TRBV6-5
CDR3 protein: CASSLGSVDTQYF; J gene: TRBJ2-3; V gene: TRBV28
CDR3 protein: CAIRGLISTDTQYF; J gene: TRBJ2-3; V gene: TRBV6-1
CDR3 protein: CASSDVGGGANEQFF; J gene: TRBJ2-1; V gene: TRBV6-4
CDR3 protein: CASSPVVREIDYGYTF; J gene: TRBJ1-2; V gene: TRBV4-1
CDR3 protein: CAISANSHSGANVLTF; J gene: TRBJ2-6; V gene: TRBV10-3
CDR3 protein: CASSSASANEQFF; J gene: TRBJ2-1; V gene: TRBV13
CDR3 protein: CSARASVMNTEAFF; J gene: TRBJ1-1; V gene: TRBV20-1
CDR3 protein: CASRDPRGQYF; J gene: TRBJ2-5; V gene: TRBV6-1
CDR3 protein: CASSSYLWRGPLNEQFF; J gene: TRBJ2-1; V gene: TRBV7-2
CDR3 protein: CASSESYRGYTF; J gene: TRBJ1-2; V gene: TRBV2
CDR3 protein: CSVVRNTGELFF; J gene: TRBJ2-2; V gene: TRBV29-1
CDR3 protein: CASSPQGGVMKNCFF; J gene: TRBJ1-4; V gene: TRBV23-1
CDR3 protein: CSATGSQEQYF; J gene: TRBJ2-7; V gene: TRBV20-1
CDR3 protein: CSVELTGEVRNEQYF; J gene: TRBJ2-7; V gene: TRBV29-1
CDR3 protein: CASSLRSREGKYEQYF; J gene: TRBJ2-7; V gene: TRBV5-5
CDR3 protein: CASSLMSRYTDTQYF; J gene: TRBJ2-3; V gene: TRBV7-8
CDR3 protein: CASSLIVGRDYEQYF; J gene: TRBJ2-7; V gene: TRBV7-9
CDR3 protein: CASGTMNQPQHF; J gene: TRBJ1-5; V gene: TRBV7-9
CDR3 protein: CASSLGETRDEQYF; J gene: TRBJ2-7; V gene: TRBV5-1
CDR3 protein: CASGKNKSQTYNSPLHF; J gene: TRBJ1-6; V gene: TRBV6-5
CDR3 protein: CASSPNPGLIYNSPLHF; J gene: TRBJ1-6; V gene: TRBV4-1
CDR3 protein: CASSYLDRGRYEQYF; J gene: TRBJ2-7; V gene: TRBV27
CDR3 protein: CASSVGGGGGETQYF; J gene: TRBJ2-5; V gene: TRBV9
CDR3 protein: CASSQILARGFF; J gene: TRBJ2-1; V gene: TRBV12-3/TRBV12-4
CDR3 protein: CASSSGLAGATGELFF; J gene: TRBJ2-2; V gene: TRBV7-7
CDR3 protein: CASSPTGSGQGNTGELFF; J gene: TRBJ2-2; V gene: TRBV11-1
CDR3 protein: CSADGTSSNEQFF; J gene: TRBJ2-1; V gene: TRBV29-1
CDR3 protein: CSARDLPSSYNSPLHF; J gene: TRBJ1-6; V gene: TRBV20-1
CDR3 protein: CASSGDSYTGELFF; J gene: TRBJ2-2; V gene: TRBV11-2
CDR3 protein: CASSLDLWPASEAFF; J gene: TRBJ1-1; V gene: TRBV7-8
CDR3 protein: CASSESGTTFSYEQYF; J gene: TRBJ2-7; V gene: TRBV2
CDR3 protein: CASSPDAGVTSNQPQHF; J gene: TRBJ1-5; V gene: TRBV5-1
CDR3 protein: CASSLETGYSPLHF; J gene: TRBJ1-6; V gene: TRBV12-3/TRBV12-4
CDR3 protein: CASSSQGEYNEQFF; J gene: TRBJ2-1; V gene: TRBV6-5
CDR3 protein: CASKSGANVLTF; J gene: TRBJ2-6; V gene: TRBV27
CDR3 protein: CASGLGTVTNSPLHF; J gene: TRBJ1-6; V gene: TRBV12-5
CDR3 protein: CASSLFEKYQKEQYF; J gene: TRBJ2-7; V gene: TRBV5-6
CDR3 protein: CASSSNRGFYGYTF; J gene: TRBJ1-2; V gene: TRBV12-3/TRBV12-4
CDR3 protein: CASSPWGSGTDTQYF; J gene: TRBJ2-3; V gene: TRBV12-3/TRBV12-4
CDR3 protein: CASSELGTANYEQYF; J gene: TRBJ2-7; V gene: TRBV2
CDR3 protein: CASRPRRDTVSHF; J gene: TRBJ1-5; V gene: TRBV6-6
CDR3 protein: CATAPGVLGEQYF; J gene: TRBJ2-7; V gene: TRBV15
CDR3 protein: CASSQPGQGITGELFF; J gene: TRBJ2-2; V gene: TRBV4-2